The T cell receptor beta chain described here comes from a study of OX40 agonist ivuxolimab in advanced cancers. The data were produced by immunoSEQ multiplex PCR, yet TCRdb's version contains in-frame clones alone and is incomplete. There are tens of thousands of clones in the sample; approximately 82% occur only once, and 0.7% to 0.9% lies in the top ten. Sequencing was performed on CD4+ or CD8+ T cells sorted from blood, taken in a trial of the OX40 agonist ivuxolimab. The TCR originated in an adult with an advanced solid tumor such as melanoma, head and neck, liver or kidney cancer.

CDR3: CAWSVWRQGRDLYGYTF. For the CDR3, the DNA is TGTGCCTGGAGTGTATGGCGACAGGGCCGGGACCTCTATGGCTACACCTTC. V and J are TRBV30 and TRBJ1-2; TRBD1 matches at 7 bases. The CDR3 length is 17 residues. V lost 0 bases, J lost 4 bases, and 14 bases stayed unmatched. Germline V gene sequence: CDR1 GTSNPN, CDR2 SVGIG (reference sequence).